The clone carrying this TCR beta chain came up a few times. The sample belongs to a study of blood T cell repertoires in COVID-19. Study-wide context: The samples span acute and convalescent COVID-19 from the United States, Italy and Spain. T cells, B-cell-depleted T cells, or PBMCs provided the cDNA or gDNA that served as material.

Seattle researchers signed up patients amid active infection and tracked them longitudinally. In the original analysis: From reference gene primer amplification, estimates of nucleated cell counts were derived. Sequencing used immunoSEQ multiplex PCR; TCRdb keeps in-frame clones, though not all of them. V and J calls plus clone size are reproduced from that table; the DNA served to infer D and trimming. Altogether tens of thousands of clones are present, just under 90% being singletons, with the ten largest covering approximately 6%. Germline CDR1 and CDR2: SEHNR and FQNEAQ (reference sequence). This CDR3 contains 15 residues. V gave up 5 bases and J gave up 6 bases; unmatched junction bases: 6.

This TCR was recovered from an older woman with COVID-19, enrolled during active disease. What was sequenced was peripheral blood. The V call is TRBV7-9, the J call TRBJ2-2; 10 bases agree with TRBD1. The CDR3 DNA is TGTGCCAGCAGCCACGACAGGGGGCTCTCCGGGGAGCTGTTTTTT. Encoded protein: CASSHDRGLSGELFF. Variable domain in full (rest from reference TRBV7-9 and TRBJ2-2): DTGVSQNPRHKITKRGQNVTFRCDPISEHNRLYWYRQTLGQGPEFLTYFQNEAQLEKSRLLSDRFSAERPKGSFSTLEIQRTEQGDSAMYLCASSHDRGLSGELFFGEGSRLTVL.